The 25 T cell receptor beta chains below all came from one sample that was sequenced in a study of cytomegalovirus exposure and HLA in healthy donors. With 60 Vbeta and 13 Jbeta primers, the PCR was carried out. Clones were read by immunoSEQ multiplex PCR, and TCRdb kept only the in-frame ones, dropping some. The profile covers about 110,000 clones, with 74% appearing a single time and approximately 2.5% taken by the ten largest. The sequencing input was PBMCs. All receptors come from a man aged 50 to 60 in good health and CMV-seropositive.

The chain is built from TRBV7-2 and TRBJ2-5; D unclear. The CDR3 is 13 residues long. Trimming shortened V by 2 bases and J by 6 bases, and 10 bases separated the two germline ends. Germline V gene lookup returns CDR1 SGHTA and CDR2 FQGNSA. CDR3 protein: CASSLSDSKTQYF. In nucleotides, the CDR3 is TGTGCCAGCAGCTTAAGCGACTCGAAGACCCAGTACTTC.

This clone turned up a few times. The chain is built from TRBV4-2 and TRBJ2-3, with D possibly being TRBD2 (6 bases). Germline values: CDR1 LGHNA, CDR2 YNFKEQ. Deletions cut 0 bases from V and 3 bases from J, with 13 bases between. The length of the CDR3 is 16 residues. CDR3 amino acids: CASSQDQVGRTDTQYF. CDR3 nucleotide sequence: TGTGCCAGCAGCCAAGATCAGGTCGGGAGAACAGATACGCAGTATTTT.

This chain links TRBV2 with TRBJ2-3; 8 bases fit TRBD1. The ends lost 5 bases at V and 1 base at J; junction bases unmatched: 11. The CDR3 loop spans 17 amino acids. CDR1 and CDR2 from the germline V gene are SNHLY and FYNNEI. The CDR3 sequence is CASSFSLDRVRTDTQYF. CDR3 sequence (DNA): TGTGCCAGCAGTTTTAGCCTGGACAGGGTGCGCACAGATACGCAGTATTTT. The full variable domain, in which reference TRBV2 and TRBJ2-3 provide the parts outside the CDR3, is EPEVTQTPSHQVTQMGQEVILRCVPISNHLYFYWYRQILGQKVEFLVSFYNNEISEKSEIFDDQFSVERPDGSNFTLKIRSTKLEDSAMYFCASSFSLDRVRTDTQYFGPGTRLTVL.

As regards this clone: Mismatch with germline at one junction end may stem from a read error. For the CDR3, the DNA is TGTGTCAGCAGATCGACAGGGGGCTGGGTTGGCTACACCTTC. This encodes CVSRSTGGWVGYTF. V and J are TRBV28 and TRBJ1-2, with 10 bases lining up with TRBD1. The CDR3 runs 14 residues. The germline V gene has CDR1 MDHEN and CDR2 SYDVKM.

This chain connects TRBV5-5 to TRBJ2-1, with D perhaps TRBD2 (5 bases). V was pared by 0 bases and J by 3 bases, with 10 bases between. Germline-derived CDR1 and CDR2 are SGHKS and YYEKEE (reference sequence). CDR3 length: 15 residues. The CDR3 loop is CASSLEAGLYNEQFF. CDR3 DNA: TGTGCCAGCAGCTTGGAGGCGGGTCTCTACAATGAGCAGTTCTTC.

Points on this clone: The same CDR3 arises from other DNA sequences in this sample as well. The chain carries TRBV5-6 and TRBJ2-5, with D possibly matching TRBD1 (5 bases). CDR1 SGHDT and CDR2 YYEEEE come from the germline V gene. This CDR3 has 13 amino acids. Trimming left V 2 bases short and J 2 bases short, with 7 bases between. Here the CDR3 DNA reads TGTGCCAGCAGCTTTCAGGGTCAAGAGACCCAGTACTTC. Encoded protein: CASSFQGQETQYF.

This clone was counted between two and nine times. The chain joins TRBV5-1 to TRBJ2-7; 8 bases match TRBD1. This CDR3 comprises 15 residues. CDR1 is SGHRS, CDR2 YFSETQ, per germline. V shed 0 bases, J shed 3 bases, and the junction held 5 bases outside the gene matches. The CDR3 nucleotides are TGCGCCAGCAGCTTGGAGGGCAGGGGGCTCTACGAGCAGTACTTC. Residues: CASSLEGRGLYEQYF.

J is TRBJ2-7 and V is TRBV5-1, with D tentatively TRBD1 (6 bases). This CDR3 region has 13 residues. Trimming took 4 bases from V and 3 from J, leaving 11 bases between them. CDR1 is SGHRS and CDR2 is YFSETQ in the germline V gene. The CDR3 loop is CASSPPDSYEQYF. In DNA, the CDR3 is TGCGCCAGCAGCCCGCCGGACAGCTACGAGCAGTACTTC.

The CDR3 loop is CASSPDSQETQYF. Here the CDR3 DNA reads TGTGCCAGCAGCCCCGACAGCCAAGAGACCCAGTACTTC. The V gene is TRBV5-6, the J gene TRBJ2-5; D might be TRBD1 (5 bases). The CDR3 extends over 13 amino acids. Trimming took 4 bases from V and 1 from J, leaving 8 bases between them. Germline-derived CDR1 and CDR2 are SGHDT and YYEEEE.

In its sample, this clone was seen once. The chain employs TRBV18 and TRBJ2-7; weak D call: TRBD1 (7 bases). The CDR3 has 16 residues. CDR1 is KGHSH, CDR2 LQKENI, per germline. The V end lost 1 base, the J end lost 5 bases, and 18 bases lay between the germline ends. CDR3: CASSPRMAGGTDEQYF. CDR3 nucleotide sequence: TGTGCCAGCTCACCACGTATGGCAGGGGGGACCGACGAGCAGTACTTC.

This chain links TRBV4-2 with TRBJ1-4; D remains unclear. Trimming stripped 0 bases from V and 8 bases from J, with 16 bases between. The V gene's germline CDR1 is LGHNA and CDR2 YNFKEQ. This CDR3 comprises 16 residues. The CDR3 DNA reads as TGTGCCAGCAGCCAAGAAGGCGGTGGCGGGAAGGAAAAACTGTTTTTT. Its translation: CASSQEGGGGKEKLFF.

This chain connects TRBV7-3 to TRBJ2-3, with a weak D call TRBD2 (5 bases). Germline V gene sequence: CDR1 SGHTA, CDR2 FQGTGA. This CDR3 spans 17 amino acids. Trimming removed 2 bases at V and 0 bases at J, with 15 bases between. CDR3 loop: CASSLGWSGSSTDTQYF. The CDR3 region has the DNA TGTGCCAGCAGCTTAGGTTGGAGCGGATCTAGCACAGATACGCAGTATTTT.

The rearrangement uses TRBV6-1 and TRBJ2-2; 14 positions match TRBD2. The CDR3 spans 17 residues. The ends lost 3 bases at V and 7 bases at J; junction bases unmatched: 7. Germline lookup yields CDR1 MNHNS and CDR2 SASEGT. The CDR3 DNA is TGTGCCAGCAGTGAGGGACTAGCGGGAGCATCTAACGGGGAGCTGTTTTTT. Its protein is CASSEGLAGASNGELFF.

In its sample, this clone was seen a few times. The chain joins TRBV9 to TRBJ2-3; no firm D call. Germline values: CDR1 SGDLS, CDR2 YYNGEE. The CDR3 has 14 residues. V was pared by 0 bases and J by 4 bases, with 9 bases between. The CDR3 is CASSVGPRADTQYF. In DNA, the CDR3 is TGTGCCAGCAGCGTAGGGCCTAGAGCAGATACGCAGTATTTT.

V gene TRBV27 combines with J gene TRBJ2-7, with TRBD2 matching over 12 bases. The CDR3 is made up of 15 amino acids. Looked up from germline, CDR1 is MNHEY and CDR2 is SMNVEV (reference sequence). V trimming: 4 bases; J trimming: 4 bases; junction bases outside the gene matches: 5. CDR3 protein: CASSSTSGRRYEQYF. The CDR3 DNA reads TGTGCCAGCAGTTCAACTAGCGGGAGGAGGTACGAGCAGTACTTC.

A remark on this clone: The junction does not match germline at one end; this may be a read error. The rearrangement uses TRBV5-8 and TRBJ2-7, with TRBD1 matching 7 bases. Germline V CDR1 and CDR2: SGHTS, YDEGEE. The CDR3 covers 15 residues. The CDR3 DNA follows: TGTGCCAGCAGTTTGGGACAGTCAGCCCTATACGAGCAGTACTTC. Amino acid sequence: CASSLGQSALYEQYF. Drawing the rest from reference TRBV5-8 and TRBJ2-7, the complete variable domain is EAGVTQSPTHLIKTRGQQATLRCSPISGHTSVYWYQQALGLGLQFLLWYDEGEERNRGNFPPRFSGRQFPNYSSELNVNALELEDSALYLCASSLGQSALYEQYFGPGTRLTVT.

The rearrangement links TRBV5-4 to TRBJ1-4, with D perhaps TRBD1 (6 bases). The V end lost 0 bases, the J end lost 7 bases, and 10 bases lay between the germline ends. The CDR3 runs to 14 residues. Germline values: CDR1 SGHNT, CDR2 YYREEE (reference sequence). The CDR3 DNA is TGTGCCAGCAGCTTGGACAGGGCGTCTGAAAAACTGTTTTTT. Protein sequence: CASSLDRASEKLFF. The full variable domain, completed using reference TRBV5-4 and TRBJ1-4, is ETGVTQSPTHLIKTRGQQVTLRCSSQSGHNTVSWYQQALGQGPQFIFQYYREEENGRGNFPPRFSGLQFPNYSSELNVNALELDDSALYLCASSLDRASEKLFFGSGTQLSVL.

This clone was observed once. The rearrangement links TRBV6-1 to TRBJ1-1; D unresolved. Trimming took off 9 bases at V and 5 bases at J, with 19 bases between the two ends. This CDR3 is built from 14 residues. CDR1 and CDR2 (germline): MNHNS, SASEGT. CDR3 in DNA: TGTGCCAGTCGGCTCGGACTTACGGGAACTGAAGCTTTCTTT. Translation: CASRLGLTGTEAFF.

The chain uses TRBV2 and TRBJ1-1; D call uncertain. The CDR3 length is 12 residues. Trimming stripped 4 bases from V and 4 bases from J, with 7 bases between. Germline CDR1 and CDR2: SNHLY and FYNNEI. CDR3 coding DNA: TGTGCCAGCAGTGGGGCCAGCACTGAAGCTTTCTTT. Translating it yields CASSGASTEAFF.

This clone was seen only a few times. This chain uses TRBV7-3 with TRBJ2-2, with 8 bases lining up with TRBD2. CDR3 length equals 13 residues. In germline, CDR1 is SGHTA, CDR2 FQGTGA. Trimming took 5 bases from V and 7 from J; bases not matched to a gene: 3. CDR3 region: CASSPLAVGELFF. The CDR3 bases are TGTGCCAGCAGCCCACTAGCGGTCGGGGAGCTGTTTTTT.

The sample holds a few counts of this clone. Sequence at one end of the junction differs from germline and may be a read error. This sequence joins TRBV7-9 and TRBJ2-2; D is perhaps TRBD1 (5 bases). This CDR3 is 16 amino acids long. Germline CDR1 and CDR2: SEHNR and FQNEAQ (reference sequence). CDR3 DNA sequence: TGTTCCAGCAGCCATACTACAGGTGCGAACACCGGGGAGCTGTTTTTT. Protein product: CSSSHTTGANTGELFF.

This chain uses TRBV2 with TRBJ2-1; TRBD1 agrees at 7 bases. From germline, CDR1 is SNHLY and CDR2 FYNNEI. The CDR3 is 13 amino acids. Trimming took 3 bases from V and 9 from J; bases not matched to a gene: 5. The CDR3 DNA sequence: TGTGCCAGCAGTGATAGGAACAGGGGTGAGCAGTTCTTC. This codes for CASSDRNRGEQFF.

The chain links TRBV9 to TRBJ2-5, with D possibly TRBD1 on 6 matching bases. V was clipped by 0 bases and J by 5 bases, with 17 bases between them. Germline CDR1 SGDLS, CDR2 YYNGEE. The CDR3 is made up of 16 amino acids. The CDR3 nucleotides read TGTGCCAGCAGCGTAGCCCACAGGGCTTGGTTCGAGACCCAGTACTTC. Residues: CASSVAHRAWFETQYF.

The chain uses TRBV29-1 and TRBJ1-1, with D possibly being TRBD1 (6 bases). This CDR3 comprises 12 residues. From germline, CDR1 is SQVTM and CDR2 ANQGSEA. The ends were cut back, 7 bases at V and 6 bases at J, with 15 bases in the middle. The CDR3: CSGQQGIAEAFF. CDR3 sequence (DNA): TGCAGCGGACAACAGGGAATCGCTGAAGCTTTCTTT.

The V gene is TRBV15, the J gene TRBJ1-1; unclear D gene. The germline V and J ends were trimmed by 5 bases and 5 bases, with 12 bases remaining between them. CDR3 size: 13 residues. Germline lookup yields CDR1 LNHNV and CDR2 YYDKDF (reference sequence). CDR3 sequence reads: CATSSSPRTEAFF. The CDR3 DNA reads TGTGCCACCAGCTCGAGTCCGAGGACTGAAGCTTTCTTT.